This TCR beta chain was sequenced in a study of blood T cell repertoires in COVID-19. The CDR3 totals 13 residues. Germline CDR1 SGHTA, CDR2 FQGNSA. V shed 3 bases and J shed 2 bases, with 7 bases lying between them. Original processing notes: Amplification of reference gene primers was used by the study to estimate nucleated cell counts. The repertoire was sequenced with immunoSEQ multiplex PCR; TCRdb's copy has only in-frame clones and lacks some. That table gives V, J and clone size, and the DNA gave D and trimming. The sample comprises around 64,000 clones, 86% of which are singletons, and roughly 2% rests with the top ten.

The source material was peripheral blood. The receptor was isolated from a young man with acute or convalescent COVID-19. J is TRBJ1-2 and V is TRBV7-2; no definite D call. CDR3 region: CASSFSPNYGYTF. The DNA of the CDR3 is TGTGCCAGCAGCTTTTCCCCGAACTATGGCTACACCTTC.